Each of the 15 T cell receptor beta chains below was sequenced from the same sample in a study of blood T cell repertoires in COVID-19. TCRdb's table, derived via immunoSEQ multiplex PCR, lists solely in-frame clones and lacks some. The table has over 250,000 clones, about nine tenths seen once; the top ten hold about 4.1%. The sequenced sample consisted of peripheral blood. The receptor source for this set is a man aged 60-69 years who had recovered from COVID-19.

The V and J genes are TRBV7-8 and TRBJ1-1, with TRBD1 identical over 10 bases. Germline V gene sequence: CDR1 SGHVS, CDR2 FQNEAQ. J was trimmed by 5 bases and V by 5 bases; bases with no gene match: 2. This CDR3 has 13 residues. The DNA of the CDR3 is TGTGCCAGCAGCCCGGGACAGGGGACTGAAGCTTTCTTT. Translation: CASSPGQGTEAFF. The full variable domain, rest sourced from reference TRBV7-8 and TRBJ1-1, is GAGVSQSPRYKVAKRGQDVALRCDPISGHVSLFWYQQALGQGPEFLTYFQNEAQLDKSGLPSDRFFAERPEGSVSTLKIQRTQQEDSAVYLCASSPGQGTEAFFGQGTRLTVV.

The chain carries TRBV19 and TRBJ1-2; D not certain. The V gene's germline CDR1 is LNHDA and CDR2 SQIVND (reference sequence). V lost 10 bases, J lost 1 base, and 22 bases lay in between. This CDR3 is built from 16 residues. The CDR3 nucleotides are TGTGCCACTTCCTCCCCCCGGGGTGGGGTTAACTATGGCTACACCTTC. Its protein product is CATSSPRGGVNYGYTF.

A remark on this clone: The sample holds other DNA sequences that translate to the same CDR3. The rearrangement joins TRBV19 to TRBJ2-7, with 9 bases that match TRBD1. J gave up 1 base and V 4 bases, and 2 bases lay outside the gene matches. The V gene's germline CDR1 is LNHDA and CDR2 SQIVND (reference sequence). The CDR3 covers 14 residues. The CDR3 loop reads CASSRGTGSYEQYF. CDR3 DNA sequence: TGTGCCAGTAGTAGGGGGACAGGGTCCTACGAGCAGTACTTC.

The gene calls are TRBV12-3 or TRBV12-4 and TRBJ2-1; perhaps TRBD1 as D (5 bases). This CDR3 spans 13 amino acids. Trimming cost V 0 bases and J 10 bases, with 10 bases left between them. CDR3 in DNA: TGTGCCAGCAGTTTAGCAGGGGCAACGGAGCAGTTCTTC. This translates into CASSLAGATEQFF.

Only one count was recorded for this clone. The chain is built from TRBV14 and TRBJ1-5; 8 bases fit TRBD1. Unmatched junction bases numbered 2, after V lost 1 base and J lost 6 bases. The CDR3 runs to 14 residues. Germline V gene sequence: CDR1 SGHDN, CDR2 FVKESK. CDR3 residues: CASSQGQGTQPQHF. In DNA form, the CDR3 reads TGTGCCAGCAGCCAAGGACAGGGGACTCAGCCCCAGCATTTT.

The V call is TRBV19, the J call TRBJ1-3; no clear D gene. The CDR3 is 16 residues long. The V end lost 4 bases, the J end lost 0 bases, and 13 bases lay between the germline ends. Germline assignment: CDR1 LNHDA and CDR2 SQIVND (reference sequence). This CDR3 reads CASSSGKIGSGNTIYF. Here the CDR3 DNA reads TGTGCCAGTAGTAGCGGGAAAATAGGCTCTGGAAACACCATATATTTT.

The gene calls are TRBV12-3 or TRBV12-4 and TRBJ1-1; 10 nucleotides match TRBD1. The CDR3 sequence is 13 residues long. V gave up 7 bases and J gave up 7 bases; unmatched junction bases: 6. CDR3 nucleotides: TGTGCCAGCACCCCGGGACAGGGGATTGAAGCTTTCTTT. This codes for CASTPGQGIEAFF.

This chain uses TRBV19 with TRBJ2-7; 10 bases map to TRBD1. CDR1 and CDR2 from the germline V gene are LNHDA and SQIVND (reference sequence). The CDR3 is 13 amino acids. V was pared by 7 bases and J by 5 bases, with 5 bases of the junction left unmatched. The CDR3 bases are TGTGCCAGTAATCCGGGACAGGGGAACGAGCAGTACTTC. The encoded protein is CASNPGQGNEQYF.

The chain couples TRBV14 to TRBJ2-7; 8 positions match TRBD2. V was pared by 4 bases and J by 4 bases, with 0 bases of the junction left unmatched. Germline V gene lookup returns CDR1 SGHDN and CDR2 FVKESK. This CDR3 comprises 12 residues. The DNA of the CDR3 is TGTGCCAGCAGCCCGGGGGGGTACGAGCAGTACTTC. It yields the protein CASSPGGYEQYF.

The rearrangement links TRBV7-9 to TRBJ2-1; possible D gene TRBD2, 5 bases. The germline gives CDR1 SEHNR, CDR2 FQNEAQ (reference sequence). The CDR3 covers 15 residues. The V end lost 3 bases, the J end lost 0 bases, and 9 bases lay between the germline ends. The CDR3 DNA is TGTGCCAGCAGCTTGGTAGGGAGCTCCTACAATGAGCAGTTCTTC. It yields the protein CASSLVGSSYNEQFF.

The V and J genes are TRBV5-1 and TRBJ1-2, with D possibly matching TRBD1 (5 bases). Trimming took off 2 bases at V and 1 base at J, with 9 bases between the two ends. This CDR3 is built from 14 residues. Germline V gene lookup returns CDR1 SGHRS and CDR2 YFSETQ. The CDR3 nucleotides are TGCGCCAGCAGCTTAGCAGGGTTTAACTATGGCTACACCTTC. It specifies CASSLAGFNYGYTF.

The V gene is TRBV25-1, the J gene TRBJ1-1; 7 nucleotides agree with TRBD1. The CDR3 runs 15 residues. V gave up 4 bases and J gave up 3 bases; unmatched junction bases: 8. In germline, CDR1 is MGHDK, CDR2 SYGVNS. As DNA, the CDR3 is TGTGCCAGCAGTGCCCTCGACAGGGCGGACACTGAAGCTTTCTTT. It translates to CASSALDRADTEAFF.

V usage is TRBV27 and J usage is TRBJ1-5; D is unclear. In germline, CDR1 is MNHEY, CDR2 SMNVEV (reference sequence). The CDR3 extends over 12 amino acids. Trimming took 6 bases from V and 9 from J, leaving 12 bases between them. CDR3 region: CASSGSGGPQHF. DNA of the CDR3: TGTGCCAGCAGCGGGTCGGGTGGGCCCCAGCATTTT.

The chain couples TRBV6-5 to TRBJ2-1; no firm D call. Germline V gene lookup returns CDR1 MNHEY and CDR2 SVGAGI. V dropped 2 bases and J dropped 2 bases, with 7 bases sitting between them. The CDR3 totals 14 residues. CDR3 loop: CASSYRATYNEQFF. The CDR3 DNA reads TGTGCCAGCAGTTACAGAGCTACCTACAATGAGCAGTTCTTC.

The chain recombines TRBV7-8 with TRBJ2-1; TRBD2 agrees at 12 bases. V lost 5 bases, J lost 0 bases, and 20 bases stayed unmatched. From germline, CDR1 is SGHVS and CDR2 FQNEAQ. The CDR3 is 22 residues long. Here the CDR3 DNA reads TGTGCCAGCAGCCCACGAACAAAAACTAGCGGGGGGCCCCATAGCTCCTACAATGAGCAGTTCTTC. Encoded protein: CASSPRTKTSGGPHSSYNEQFF.